This TCR beta chain emerged from a study of CD8+ T cells in alopecia areata. Across the whole study: It was 6 to 18 months of tofacitinib, and then there were 6 months off drug.

V shed 11 bases, J shed 8 bases, and the junction held 8 bases outside the gene matches. The CDR3 contains 12 residues. The germline V gene has CDR1 SNHLY and CDR2 FYNNEI. The sequencing template was cDNA reverse transcribed from extracted RNA. Here immunoSEQ multiplex PCR was the method, and the copy in TCRdb shows in-frame clones only, minus some. The sample includes roughly 220,000 clones, approximately 70% of them seen just once. Treatment here: oral pan-JAK inhibitor, 5-10 mg twice daily. Peripheral blood and lesional scalp punch biopsies came from alopecia areata patients. This receptor was identified in a human donor with alopecia areata. Sequencing used CD4+ T cells sorted from blood, obtained at week 44, from a patient treated with tofacitinib. J is TRBJ1-4 and V is TRBV2; 7 bases are shared with TRBD1. For the CDR3, the DNA is TGTGCCGGAGGACAGGAAAACGAAAAACTGTTTTTT. The encoded protein is CAGGQENEKLFF. The full variable domain, completed using reference TRBV2 and TRBJ1-4, is EPEVTQTPSHQVTQMGQEVILRCVPISNHLYFYWYRQILGQKVEFLVSFYNNEISEKSEIFDDQFSVERPDGSNFTLKIRSTKLEDSAMYFCAGGQENEKLFFGSGTQLSVL.